One and the same sample provided the 7 T cell receptor beta chains below, sequenced in a study of blood T cell repertoires in COVID-19. Method: immunoSEQ multiplex PCR; TCRdb's copy keeps in-frame clones and lacks some. Of more than 85,000 clones detected, 65% to 90% appear once; the ten largest clones hold around 3.9%. Sequencing was carried out using peripheral blood. The origin of the receptors is a man aged 45-65 years with acute or convalescent COVID-19.

The chain recombines TRBV18 with TRBJ2-7; D might be TRBD2 (6 bases). The V and J ends lost 2 bases and 0 bases respectively, with 14 bases between them. CDR3 length: 16 residues. CDR1 is KGHSH, CDR2 LQKENI, per germline. The CDR3 protein is CASSPSGRSLSYEQYF. CDR3 nucleotide sequence: TGTGCCAGCTCACCAAGCGGGCGGTCCCTCTCCTACGAGCAGTACTTC.

The genes are TRBV11-1 and TRBJ2-1; D gene ambiguous. With 3 bases removed from V and 5 bases from J, the gap between germline ends came to 5 bases. CDR1 is SGHAT, CDR2 FQDESV, per germline (reference sequence). CDR3 size: 12 residues. The CDR3 nucleotides are TGTGCCAGCAGCTTGGCGGACAATGAGCAGTTCTTC. Its translation is CASSLADNEQFF.

This clone was found a few times. The genes are TRBV6-5 and TRBJ2-3, with D maybe TRBD1 (6 bases). V was cut by 5 bases and J by 2 bases, with 14 bases left in between. Germline CDR1 MNHEY, CDR2 SVGAGI. This CDR3 is built from 15 residues. The DNA for the CDR3 is TGTGCCAGCAGTCAAACAGGGCCCTACACAGATACGCAGTATTTT. Translated, it gives CASSQTGPYTDTQYF.

This chain joins TRBV7-8 and TRBJ2-4; 8 bases agree with TRBD1. The length of the CDR3 is 14 residues. V trimming: 4 bases; J trimming: 4 bases; junction bases outside the gene matches: 3. From germline, CDR1 is SGHVS and CDR2 FQNEAQ. CDR3 sequence (DNA): TGTGCCAGCAGCTCCGGGACAGGAAAAAACATTCAGTACTTC. Translating it yields CASSSGTGKNIQYF.

The chain links TRBV27 to TRBJ2-7; D may be TRBD1 (5 bases). The germline CDR1 and CDR2 sequences are MNHEY and SMNVEV (reference sequence). Trimming removed 6 bases at V and 2 bases at J, with 11 bases between. CDR3 length: 13 residues. CDR3 DNA: TGTGCCAGCAGACCCAGACAGACCTACGAGCAGTACTTC. This codes for CASRPRQTYEQYF.

This chain connects TRBV5-4 to TRBJ1-3; D gene ambiguous. Germline-derived CDR1 and CDR2 are SGHNT and YYREEE (reference sequence). The CDR3 is 16 amino acids. The V end was cut by 3 bases, the J end by 0 bases, with 13 bases between. The CDR3 DNA is TGTGCCAGCAGCTATTTCGGACTGAGCTCTGGAAACACCATATATTTT. Translating gives CASSYFGLSSGNTIYF.

This clone was picked up a small number of times. The chain carries TRBV6-5 and TRBJ1-5; 9 positions agree with TRBD1. CDR3 length: 15 amino acids. Per the germline V gene, CDR1 is MNHEY and CDR2 is SVGAGI. The junction had 7 bases not matched to a gene; V was cut back by 6 bases and J by 4 bases. The CDR3 region is CASRKSTGGNQPQHF. CDR3 DNA sequence: TGTGCCAGCAGGAAATCGACAGGGGGGAATCAGCCCCAGCATTTT.